Listed here is a single TCR beta chain. This sample stems from a study of blood T cell repertoires in COVID-19. Study in general: Specimens from acute and convalescent COVID-19 originated in the United States, Italy and Spain.

Germline assignment: CDR1 SGHAT and CDR2 FQNNGV. The CDR3 has 15 residues. Deletions cut 1 base from V and 3 bases from J, with 12 bases between. Participants were aged about 18 to 95 years, lived in about 26 US areas, and enrolled virtually. Cohort 3 recovery required two negative PCRs, clearance, or symptom resolution. As handled by the study authors: Estimates of nucleated cell counts were drawn from the amplification of reference gene primers. Assay used: immunoSEQ multiplex PCR; TCRdb lists only in-frame clones, some missing. V, J and clone size were drawn from that table, and D and trimming were deduced from the DNA. The sample includes about 180,000 clones, about 82% seen only once; the top ten take roughly 8.7%.

The sequence derives from a young woman who had recovered from COVID-19. The sample taken for sequencing was PBMCs or T cells enriched from blood (not recorded which). The chain combines TRBV11-2 with TRBJ2-5; D ambiguous. CDR3 sequence (DNA): TGTGCCAGCAGCTTAGCTCACATTGTAAAAGAGACCCAGTACTTC. It yields the protein CASSLAHIVKETQYF.